A selection of T cell receptor beta chains follows, all from one sample in a study of T cell changes during pregnancy in multiple sclerosis. Produced via immunoSEQ multiplex PCR; TCRdb's table is partial and in-frame only. The data hold about 76,000 clones, with 80% to 95% observed a single time. The material was peripheral blood, obtained in the first trimester of pregnancy. The receptors derive from a female donor in good health, enrolled as a control in a pregnancy study. Each CDR3 is given with its conserved first and last residue. D genes are given only for firm matches.

J: TRBJ1-2; V: TRBV7-9; D: .; DNA: TGTGCCAGCAGCCCTGGCGGGGGCGGCTACACCTTC; CDR3: CASSPGGGGYTF
J: TRBJ2-6; V: TRBV11-2; D: TRBD2; DNA: TGTGCCAGCACCCAGCGGGGCACCTCTGGGGCCAACGTCCTGACTTTC; CDR3: CASTQRGTSGANVLTF
J: TRBJ2-7; V: TRBV11-3; D: TRBD2; DNA: TGTGCCAGCAGCTTAGGGGTAGCGGGAGTTGGCGAGCAGTACTTC; CDR3: CASSLGVAGVGEQYF
J: TRBJ1-1; V: TRBV10-3; D: .; DNA: TGTGCCATCACCCCCGCGGAGGGTGGCACTGAAGCTTTCTTT; CDR3: CAITPAEGGTEAFF
J: TRBJ1-5; V: TRBV28; D: .; DNA: TGTGCCAGCAGATCGGGGTTACGACAGCCCCAGCATTTT; CDR3: CASRSGLRQPQHF
J: TRBJ2-5; V: TRBV5-1; D: TRBD1; DNA: TGCGCCAGCAGCTTACAGGGGCAAGAGACCCAGTACTTC; CDR3: CASSLQGQETQYF
J: TRBJ2-7; V: TRBV30; D: TRBD1; DNA: TGTGCCTGGGACAGGGGGCCTAGCGAGCAGTACTTC; CDR3: CAWDRGPSEQYF
J: TRBJ1-1; V: TRBV28; D: .; DNA: TGTGCCAGCAGTTTTCAACCGGGGACTGAAGCTTTCTTT; CDR3: CASSFQPGTEAFF
J: TRBJ1-5; V: TRBV4-2; D: TRBD1; DNA: TGTGCCAGCAGCCAAGATGCTTTCGGACAGGGCGGGCAGCCCCAGCATTTT; CDR3: CASSQDAFGQGGQPQHF
J: TRBJ2-5; V: TRBV7-2; D: TRBD2; DNA: TGTGCCAGCAGAAAAGGGACTATAGAGACCCAGTACTTC; CDR3: CASRKGTIETQYF
J: TRBJ2-6; V: TRBV5-6; D: TRBD2; DNA: TGTGCCAGCAGCTTGGCACGGACTAGCGGGAGTTCTAGGGCCAACGTCCTGACTTTC; CDR3: CASSLARTSGSSRANVLTF
J: TRBJ2-4; V: TRBV28; D: TRBD1; DNA: TGTGCCAGCAGTCTCCGACAGGGGTACGGAGCCAAAAACATTCAGTACTTC; CDR3: CASSLRQGYGAKNIQYF
J: TRBJ2-2; V: TRBV2; D: TRBD1; DNA: TGTGCCAGCAGGGGGACAGGACTCACCGGGGAGCTGTTTTTT; CDR3: CASRGTGLTGELFF
J: TRBJ2-6; V: TRBV19; D: .; DNA: TGTGCCATCGGGCGGGGAGATTCTGGGGCCAACGTCCTGACTTTC; CDR3: CAIGRGDSGANVLTF
J: TRBJ2-5; V: TRBV18; D: .; DNA: TGTGCCAGCTCACCACCCCTAGACGAGTACCAAGAGACCCAGTACTTC; CDR3: CASSPPLDEYQETQYF